This T cell receptor beta chain originates from a study of blood T cell repertoires in COVID-19. Across the study: The cDNA or gDNA used as material had been derived from T cells, B-cell-depleted T cells, or PBMCs.

Only a few counts were recorded for this clone. The age range of participants was about 18 to 90 years, with residence in around 22 US areas. What the recovered Cohort 3 donors had was two negative PCRs, clearance, or symptom resolution. Authors' methods: From reference gene primer amplification, estimates of nucleated cell counts were derived. This table comes from immunoSEQ multiplex PCR, and its TCRdb copy is limited to in-frame clones, with some not included. V and J calls and clone size are given by that table; D and trimming were obtained from the DNA. The data show more than 300,000 clones, more than 85% seen once. Deletions cut 1 base from V and 7 bases from J, with 16 bases between. Germline V gene sequence: CDR1 KGHSH, CDR2 LQKENI. The CDR3 has 15 residues.

Sequenced: PBMCs or T cells enriched from blood (not recorded which). This chain connects TRBV18 to TRBJ1-1; D is uncertain. The receptor was derived from a woman aged 25 to 39 who had recovered from COVID-19. This chain's CDR3 is CASSPRVNEDIEAFF. The CDR3 region has the DNA TGTGCCAGCTCACCACGGGTAAATGAGGATATTGAAGCTTTCTTT.